Sequencing of this T cell receptor (beta chain) was carried out in a study of blood T cell repertoires in COVID-19. Here immunoSEQ multiplex PCR was the method, and the copy in TCRdb shows in-frame clones only, minus some. The sample comprises roughly 250,000 clones, about 82% of which are singletons, and approximately 2.1% rests with the top ten. J was trimmed by 5 bases and V by 4 bases; bases with no gene match: 7. CDR1 is SGHKS, CDR2 YYEKEE, per germline (reference sequence). This CDR3 contains 15 residues. This sequence joins TRBV5-5 and TRBJ2-2; TRBD2 matches at 8 bases. The sequence derives from a woman in her 50s who had recovered from COVID-19. Sequenced input: PBMCs or T cells enriched from blood (not recorded which). As DNA, the CDR3 is TGTGCCAGCAGCCCACGGCCGGGGGGGACCGGGGAGCTGTTTTTT. The encoded protein is CASSPRPGGTGELFF.